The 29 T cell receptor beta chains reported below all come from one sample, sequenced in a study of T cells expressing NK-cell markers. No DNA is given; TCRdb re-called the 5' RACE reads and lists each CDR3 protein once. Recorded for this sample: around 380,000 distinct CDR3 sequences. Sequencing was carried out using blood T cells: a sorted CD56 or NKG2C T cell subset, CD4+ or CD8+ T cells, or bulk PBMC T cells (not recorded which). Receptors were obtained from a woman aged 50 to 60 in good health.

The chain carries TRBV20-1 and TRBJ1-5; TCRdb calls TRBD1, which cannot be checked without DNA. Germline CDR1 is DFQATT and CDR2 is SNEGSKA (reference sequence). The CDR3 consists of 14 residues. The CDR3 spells CSASVDRKNQPQHF.

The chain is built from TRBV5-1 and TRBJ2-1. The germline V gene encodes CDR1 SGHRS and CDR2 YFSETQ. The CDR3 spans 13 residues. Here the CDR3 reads CASSPIQDHEQFF.

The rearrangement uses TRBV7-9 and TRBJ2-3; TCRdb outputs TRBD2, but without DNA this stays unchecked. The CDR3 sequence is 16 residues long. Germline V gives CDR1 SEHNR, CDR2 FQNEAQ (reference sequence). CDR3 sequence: CASSGREAISTDTQYF.

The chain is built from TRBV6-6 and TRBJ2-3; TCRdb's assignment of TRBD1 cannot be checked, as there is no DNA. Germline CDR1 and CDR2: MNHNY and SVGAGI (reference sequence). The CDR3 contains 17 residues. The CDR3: CASSYSDTNPPSRGQYF.

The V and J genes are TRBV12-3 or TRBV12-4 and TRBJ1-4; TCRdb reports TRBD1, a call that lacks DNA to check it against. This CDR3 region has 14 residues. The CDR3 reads CASSHWGQNEKLFF.

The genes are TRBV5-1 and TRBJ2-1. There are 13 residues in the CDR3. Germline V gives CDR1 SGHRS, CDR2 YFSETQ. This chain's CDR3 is CASSIGLANEQFF.

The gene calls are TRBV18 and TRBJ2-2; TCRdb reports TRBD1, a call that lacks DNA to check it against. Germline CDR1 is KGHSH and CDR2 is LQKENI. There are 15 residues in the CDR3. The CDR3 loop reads CASSPPMPGTGELFF.

CDR3 sequence reads: CASSQYGASETQYF. This chain uses TRBV16 with TRBJ2-5; TCRdb returns TRBD1, unconfirmable since there is no DNA. CDR3 size: 14 residues. Per the germline V gene, CDR1 is KGHSY and CDR2 is FQNENV.

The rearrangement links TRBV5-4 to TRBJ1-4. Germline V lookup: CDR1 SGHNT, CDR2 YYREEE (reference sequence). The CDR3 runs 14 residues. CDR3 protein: CASRDHPTNEKLFF.

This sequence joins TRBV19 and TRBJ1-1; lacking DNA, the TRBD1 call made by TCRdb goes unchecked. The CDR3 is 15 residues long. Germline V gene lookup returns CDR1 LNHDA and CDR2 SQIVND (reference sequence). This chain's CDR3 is CASSSPDILNTEAFF. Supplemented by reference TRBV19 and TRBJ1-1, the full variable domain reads DGGITQSPKYLFRKEGQNVTLSCEQNLNHDAMYWYRQDPGQGLRLIYYSQIVNDFQKGDIAEGYSVSREKKESFPLTVTSAQKNPTAFYLCASSSPDILNTEAFFGQGTRLTVV.

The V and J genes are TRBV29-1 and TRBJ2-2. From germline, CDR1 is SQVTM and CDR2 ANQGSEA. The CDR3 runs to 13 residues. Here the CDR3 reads CSALNDRTGELFF.

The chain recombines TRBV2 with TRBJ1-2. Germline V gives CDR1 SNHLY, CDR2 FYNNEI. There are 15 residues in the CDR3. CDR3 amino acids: CASRPPGLQQSGYTF.

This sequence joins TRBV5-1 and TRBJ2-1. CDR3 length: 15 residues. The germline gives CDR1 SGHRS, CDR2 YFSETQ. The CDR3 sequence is CASSRPGTTYNEQFF.

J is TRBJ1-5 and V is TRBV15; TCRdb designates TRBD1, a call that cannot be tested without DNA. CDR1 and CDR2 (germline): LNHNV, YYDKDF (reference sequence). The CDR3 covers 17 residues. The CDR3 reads CATSRDTPTGLNQPQHF.

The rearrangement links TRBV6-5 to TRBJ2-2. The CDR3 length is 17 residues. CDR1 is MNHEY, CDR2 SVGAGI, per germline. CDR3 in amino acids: CASSYSMVGADTGELFF.

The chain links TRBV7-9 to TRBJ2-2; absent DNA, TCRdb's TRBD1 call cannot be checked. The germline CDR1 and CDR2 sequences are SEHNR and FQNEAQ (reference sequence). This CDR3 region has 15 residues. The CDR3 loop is CASTVQGENTGELFF.

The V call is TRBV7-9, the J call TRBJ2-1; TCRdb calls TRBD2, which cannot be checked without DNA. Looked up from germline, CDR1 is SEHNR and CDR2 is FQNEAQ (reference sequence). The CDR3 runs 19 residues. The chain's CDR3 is CASNEPGTSVKSSYNEQFF.

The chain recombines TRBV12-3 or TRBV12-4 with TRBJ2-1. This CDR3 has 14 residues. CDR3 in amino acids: CASRGRDFYNEQFF.

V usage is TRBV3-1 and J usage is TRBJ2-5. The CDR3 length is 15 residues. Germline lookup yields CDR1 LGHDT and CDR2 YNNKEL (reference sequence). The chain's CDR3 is CASSQDGLSQETQYF.

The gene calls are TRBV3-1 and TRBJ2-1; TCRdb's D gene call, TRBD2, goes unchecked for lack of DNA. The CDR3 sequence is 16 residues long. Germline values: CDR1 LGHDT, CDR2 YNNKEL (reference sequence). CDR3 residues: CASSHRLAGGRDEQFF.

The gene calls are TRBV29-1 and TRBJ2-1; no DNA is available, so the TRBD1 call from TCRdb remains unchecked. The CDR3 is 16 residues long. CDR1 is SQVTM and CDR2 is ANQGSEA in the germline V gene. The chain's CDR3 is CSVGGARDREWDEQFF.

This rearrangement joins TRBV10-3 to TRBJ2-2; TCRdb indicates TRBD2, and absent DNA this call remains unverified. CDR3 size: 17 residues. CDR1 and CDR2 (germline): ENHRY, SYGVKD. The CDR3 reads CAISRSPREMNTGELFF.

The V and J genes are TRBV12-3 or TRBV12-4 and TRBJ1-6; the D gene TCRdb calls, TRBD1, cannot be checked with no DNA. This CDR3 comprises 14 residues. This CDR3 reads CASSLGRGQAWIHF.

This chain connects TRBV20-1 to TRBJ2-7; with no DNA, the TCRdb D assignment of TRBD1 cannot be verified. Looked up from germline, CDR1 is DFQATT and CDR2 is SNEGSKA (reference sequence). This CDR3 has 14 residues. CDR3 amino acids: CSASQDGAFYEQYF.

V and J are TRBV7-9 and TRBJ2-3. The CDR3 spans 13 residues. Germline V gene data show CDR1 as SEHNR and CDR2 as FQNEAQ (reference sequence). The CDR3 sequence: CASSPVSTDTQYF.

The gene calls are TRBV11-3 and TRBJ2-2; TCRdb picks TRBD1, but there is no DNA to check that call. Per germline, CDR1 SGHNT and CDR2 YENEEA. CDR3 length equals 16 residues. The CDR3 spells CASSPGGSYNTGELFF.

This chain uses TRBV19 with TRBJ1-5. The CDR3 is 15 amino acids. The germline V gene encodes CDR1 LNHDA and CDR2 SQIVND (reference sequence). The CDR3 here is CASSKAPRGNQPQHF.

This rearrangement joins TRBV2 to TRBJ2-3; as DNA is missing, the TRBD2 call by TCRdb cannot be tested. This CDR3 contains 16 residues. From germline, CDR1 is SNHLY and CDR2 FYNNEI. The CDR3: CASRPTGTSLSDTQYF. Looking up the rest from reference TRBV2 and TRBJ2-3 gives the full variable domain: EPEVTQTPSHQVTQMGQEVILRCVPISNHLYFYWYRQILGQKVEFLVSFYNNEISEKSEIFDDQFSVERPDGSNFTLKIRSTKLEDSAMYFCASRPTGTSLSDTQYFGPGTRLTVL.

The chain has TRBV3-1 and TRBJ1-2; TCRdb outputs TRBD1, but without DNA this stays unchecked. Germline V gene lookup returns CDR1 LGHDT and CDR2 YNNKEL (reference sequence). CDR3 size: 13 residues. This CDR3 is CASSHFRDGGYTF.